This is a list of T cell receptor beta chains from one sample in a study of T cells in Graves' hyperthyroidism and ophthalmopathy. TCRdb called the multiplex PCR reads again in MiXCR, with one record for every CDR3 protein. Of approximately 370,000 distinct CDR3 sequences in the sample, approximately 17% were seen once. What was sequenced was blood. These receptors all stem from a woman in her 30s with Graves' hyperthyroidism that later progressed to Graves' ophthalmopathy. The CDR3 runs from the conserved cysteine through the conserved F or W. Each record gives: CDR3 protein, CDR3 DNA, V gene, clone size, J gene, D gene. The D gene is left open where the match is weak. Clone size is shown for a subset of rows, as once, few, many or a class of expanded clone.

CDR3 protein: CASSLGELNEQFF
CDR3 DNA: TGCGCCAGCAGCTTGGGGGAGCTCAATGAGCAGTTCTTC
V gene: TRBV5-1
clone size: -
J gene: TRBJ2-1
D gene: -

CDR3 protein: CAWSVGSGVNEQFF
CDR3 DNA: TGTGCCTGGAGTGTAGGTTCCGGGGTTAATGAGCAGTTCTTC
V gene: TRBV30
clone size: many
J gene: TRBJ2-1
D gene: -

CDR3 protein: CSALIQGPPYF
CDR3 DNA: TGCAGTGCTCTAATACAGGGGCCACCGTACTTC
V gene: TRBV20-1
clone size: -
J gene: TRBJ2-5
D gene: TRBD1

CDR3 protein: CARSLPDRGGNEQFF
CDR3 DNA: TGTGCCCGCAGCTTACCTGACAGGGGGGGGAATGAGCAGTTCTTC
V gene: TRBV13
clone size: -
J gene: TRBJ2-1
D gene: TRBD1

CDR3 protein: CASSKPTGRGQETQYF
CDR3 DNA: TGTGCCAGCAGCAAGCCTACAGGAAGGGGCCAAGAGACCCAGTACTTC
V gene: TRBV7-9
clone size: many
J gene: TRBJ2-5
D gene: -

CDR3 protein: CATKFGGTGDQPQHF
CDR3 DNA: TGTGCCACCAAGTTTGGCGGGACAGGGGACCAGCCCCAGCATTTT
V gene: TRBV28
clone size: -
J gene: TRBJ1-5
D gene: TRBD1

CDR3 protein: CSASAGKSYEQYF
CDR3 DNA: TGCAGTGCTAGCGCCGGGAAGTCCTACGAGCAGTACTTC
V gene: TRBV20-1
clone size: many
J gene: TRBJ2-7
D gene: -

CDR3 protein: CASSQEKDMNTEAFF
CDR3 DNA: TGCGCCAGCAGCCAAGAAAAAGATATGAACACTGAAGCTTTCTTT
V gene: TRBV4-1
clone size: few
J gene: TRBJ1-1
D gene: -

CDR3 protein: CASSVEGVSGYTF
CDR3 DNA: TGTGCCAGCAGCGTAGAAGGGGTCTCTGGCTACACCTTC
V gene: TRBV9
clone size: many
J gene: TRBJ1-2
D gene: -

CDR3 protein: CASSIAGQGVSNYGYTF
CDR3 DNA: TGTGCCAGTAGTATAGCAGGACAGGGGGTTTCTAACTATGGCTACACCTTC
V gene: TRBV19
clone size: -
J gene: TRBJ1-2
D gene: TRBD1

CDR3 protein: CASSPVWGGAEAGELFF
CDR3 DNA: TGTGCCAGCAGTCCCGTCTGGGGGGGGGCCGAGGCCGGGGAGCTGTTTTTT
V gene: TRBV6-1
clone size: -
J gene: TRBJ2-2
D gene: -

CDR3 protein: CASNKGTGTSYEQYF
CDR3 DNA: TGTGCCAGCAACAAGGGGACAGGGACTTCCTACGAGCAGTACTTC
V gene: TRBV7-2
clone size: -
J gene: TRBJ2-7
D gene: TRBD1

CDR3 protein: CASSDPSGGANEQFF
CDR3 DNA: TGTGCCAGCAGTGACCCTAGCGGGGGGGCCAATGAGCAGTTCTTC
V gene: TRBV2
clone size: many
J gene: TRBJ2-1
D gene: TRBD2

CDR3 protein: CATSRDLGTEAIYEQYF
CDR3 DNA: TGTGCCACCAGCAGAGATCTAGGAACAGAGGCAATCTACGAGCAGTACTTC
V gene: TRBV15
clone size: few
J gene: TRBJ2-7
D gene: -

CDR3 protein: CAISPVEKTGTENTEAFF
CDR3 DNA: TGTGCCATCAGTCCCGTAGAAAAAACCGGGACAGAGAACACTGAAGCTTTCTTT
V gene: TRBV10-3
clone size: few
J gene: TRBJ1-1
D gene: TRBD1

CDR3 protein: CASSSLTGATPQETQYF
CDR3 DNA: TGCGCCAGCAGCTCGTTAACAGGGGCTACTCCTCAAGAGACCCAGTACTTC
V gene: TRBV5-1
clone size: -
J gene: TRBJ2-5
D gene: TRBD1

CDR3 protein: CASSLAKQGSGELFF
CDR3 DNA: TGTGCCAGCAGTTTAGCTAAACAGGGATCCGGGGAGCTGTTTTTT
V gene: TRBV28
clone size: many
J gene: TRBJ2-2
D gene: -

CDR3 protein: CASSQELGMETQYF
CDR3 DNA: TGCGCCAGCAGCCAAGAATTGGGTATGGAGACCCAGTACTTC
V gene: TRBV4-1
clone size: -
J gene: TRBJ2-5
D gene: -

CDR3 protein: CASGLGLAADTQYF
CDR3 DNA: TGTGCTAGTGGTTTGGGCCTGGCAGCAGATACGCAGTATTTT
V gene: TRBV12-5
clone size: few
J gene: TRBJ2-3
D gene: -

CDR3 protein: CASTPRQGDEQYF
CDR3 DNA: TGTGCCAGCACGCCCCGTCAGGGAGACGAGCAGTACTTC
V gene: TRBV7-9
clone size: many
J gene: TRBJ2-7
D gene: -

CDR3 protein: CASSSGTRAYNEQFF
CDR3 DNA: TGTGCCAGCAGTTCCGGGACTAGGGCCTACAATGAGCAGTTCTTC
V gene: TRBV27
clone size: many
J gene: TRBJ2-1
D gene: TRBD2

CDR3 protein: CASGALRGQETQYF
CDR3 DNA: TGTGCCAGCGGAGCCCTGAGGGGCCAAGAGACCCAGTACTTC
V gene: TRBV6-1
clone size: many
J gene: TRBJ2-5
D gene: -

CDR3 protein: CASSWDKQGTYYGYTF
CDR3 DNA: TGCGCCAGCAGCTGGGACAAACAGGGGACCTACTATGGCTACACCTTC
V gene: TRBV5-1
clone size: many
J gene: TRBJ1-2
D gene: TRBD1

CDR3 protein: CASSSRVGWNTEAFF
CDR3 DNA: TGTGCCAGCAGCTCCCGAGTAGGATGGAACACTGAAGCTTTCTTT
V gene: TRBV11-2
clone size: many
J gene: TRBJ1-1
D gene: -

CDR3 protein: CASSLGGRMPSAEAFF
CDR3 DNA: TGTGCCAGCAGCTTGGGGGGACGGATGCCGTCCGCTGAAGCTTTCTTT
V gene: TRBV5-4
clone size: few
J gene: TRBJ1-1
D gene: -

CDR3 protein: CASSQVWGEKLFF
CDR3 DNA: TGTGCCAGCAGCCAAGTATGGGGTGAAAAACTGTTTTTT
V gene: TRBV14
clone size: few
J gene: TRBJ1-4
D gene: -

CDR3 protein: CAISESGDEQFF
CDR3 DNA: TGTGCCATCAGTGAGTCTGGGGATGAGCAGTTCTTC
V gene: TRBV10-3
clone size: many
J gene: TRBJ2-1
D gene: -

CDR3 protein: CATSPGLAGGLYEQYF
CDR3 DNA: TGTGCCACCAGCCCCGGACTAGCGGGGGGGCTCTACGAGCAGTACTTC
V gene: TRBV15
clone size: few
J gene: TRBJ2-7
D gene: TRBD2

CDR3 protein: CATSDPGTSIYEQYF
CDR3 DNA: TGTGCCACCAGTGACCCCGGGACTAGTATTTACGAGCAGTACTTC
V gene: TRBV24-1
clone size: -
J gene: TRBJ2-7
D gene: TRBD2

CDR3 protein: CASSPQAVGETQYF
CDR3 DNA: TGTGCCAGCAGCCCACAGGCAGTAGGGGAGACCCAGTACTTC
V gene: TRBV7-6
clone size: -
J gene: TRBJ2-5
D gene: -

CDR3 protein: CASRITPDRGVNQPQHF
CDR3 DNA: TGTGCCAGCAGGATTACGCCCGACCGGGGGGTCAATCAGCCCCAGCATTTT
V gene: TRBV28
clone size: many
J gene: TRBJ1-5
D gene: -

CDR3 protein: CATSRDVGSRRNQPQHF
CDR3 DNA: TGTGCCACCAGCAGAGATGTGGGGTCGCGGCGGAATCAGCCCCAGCATTTT
V gene: TRBV15
clone size: few
J gene: TRBJ1-5
D gene: -

CDR3 protein: CASSTTPENTEAFF
CDR3 DNA: TGTGCCAGCAGCACGACACCGGAGAACACTGAAGCTTTCTTT
V gene: TRBV7-9
clone size: many
J gene: TRBJ1-1
D gene: -

CDR3 protein: CSARVLQGEGSYNEQFF
CDR3 DNA: TGCAGTGCTAGAGTCCTACAGGGGGAAGGCTCCTACAATGAGCAGTTCTTC
V gene: TRBV20-1
clone size: many
J gene: TRBJ2-1
D gene: TRBD1

CDR3 protein: CASSVEPRIAGEAGTGELFF
CDR3 DNA: TGTGCCAGCAGCGTAGAACCCCGGATAGCGGGTGAAGCGGGGACCGGGGAGCTGTTTTTT
V gene: TRBV9
clone size: many
J gene: TRBJ2-2
D gene: TRBD2

CDR3 protein: CASSLAGSGTGELFF
CDR3 DNA: TGTGCCAGCAGCTTAGCAGGGTCGGGCACCGGGGAGCTGTTTTTT
V gene: TRBV7-9
clone size: few
J gene: TRBJ2-2
D gene: -

CDR3 protein: CASSSGGDYEQFF
CDR3 DNA: TGCGCCAGCAGCTCCGGGGGCGATTATGAGCAGTTCTTC
V gene: TRBV5-1
clone size: many
J gene: TRBJ2-1
D gene: -